These 25 T cell receptor beta chains were all obtained from the same sample, sequenced in a study of prognosis after radiotherapy for stage I lung cancer. Multiplex PCR in two rounds served to amplify TCR beta CDR3 from genomic DNA. TRBV and TRBJ genes each had their own specific primers in first-round PCR. TCRdb used MiXCR to reprocess the multiplex PCR reads, holding one entry per CDR3 protein. Seen here are around 14,000 distinct CDR3 sequences, roughly a third observed once, and the top ten hold 41%. The material sequenced was PBMCs, taken before or after stereotactic body radiation therapy (not recorded which). The source of these receptors is a donor over 45 with non-small cell lung cancer.

In its sample, this clonotype was seen many times. The chain employs TRBV19 and TRBJ1-5; possible D gene TRBD1, 6 bases. The V end was cut by 7 bases, the J end by 4 bases, with 20 bases between. The CDR3 has 16 amino acids. The V gene's germline CDR1 is LNHDA and CDR2 SQIVND (reference sequence). The chain's CDR3 is CASTMIPGQPNQPQHF. CDR3 coding DNA: TGTGCCAGTACCATGATTCCAGGACAGCCTAATCAGCCCCAGCATTTT. Drawing the rest from reference TRBV19 and TRBJ1-5, the complete variable domain is DGGITQSPKYLFRKEGQNVTLSCEQNLNHDAMYWYRQDPGQGLRLIYYSQIVNDFQKGDIAEGYSVSREKKESFPLTVTSAQKNPTAFYLCASTMIPGQPNQPQHFGDGTRLSIL.

Of note for this clonotype: With only one base between it and a far larger clone, this is likely a read error. The chain is built from TRBV7-2 and TRBJ1-2; TRBD1 matches 9 bases. Unmatched junction bases numbered 9, after V lost 5 bases and J lost 5 bases. Germline lookup yields CDR1 SGHTA and CDR2 FQGNSA. The CDR3 spans 15 residues. CDR3 region: CASSHRDRATYGYTF. The DNA of the CDR3 is TGTGCCAGCAGCCACCGGGACAGGGCGACGTATGGCTACACCTTC.

CDR3 nucleotides: TGTGCCAGCAGTTGCGGGGCTGGGGGCTACACCTTC. Its protein is CASSCGAGGYTF. The chain couples TRBV7-9 to TRBJ1-2, with D perhaps matching TRBD1 (5 bases). CDR1 is SEHNR, CDR2 FQNEAQ, per germline (reference sequence). Trimming removed 6 bases from V and 8 bases from J, with 13 bases in between. This CDR3 is 12 amino acids long.

This clonotype was seen repeatedly, ten times or more. The rearrangement links TRBV5-1 to TRBJ2-5; D might be TRBD2 (5 bases). V gave up 0 bases and J gave up 5 bases, with 8 bases separating them. The CDR3 sequence is 13 residues long. Germline CDR1 and CDR2: SGHRS and YFSETQ. CDR3 in amino acids: CASSLVGGETQYF. In DNA, the CDR3 is TGCGCCAGCAGCTTGGTAGGCGGGGAGACCCAGTACTTC.

This clonotype showed up many times. A read error may explain this, as a much larger clone is one base away. The genes are TRBV6-1 and TRBJ2-1; 7 positions match TRBD2. With V trimmed by 6 bases and J by 3 bases, 11 bases remained unmatched. CDR3 length equals 16 residues. CDR1 MNHNS and CDR2 SASEGT come from the germline V gene. The CDR3 protein is CASSHRISGHYNEQFF. The CDR3 bases are TGTGCCAGCAGCCACAGGATTAGCGGGCACTACAATGAGCAGTTCTTC.

This clonotype is termed medium-sized. The CDR3 region is CASSLAQGADTQYF. The CDR3 DNA is TGCGCCAGCAGCTTGGCGCAGGGCGCAGATACGCAGTATTTT. V is TRBV5-1 and J is TRBJ2-3; D is possibly TRBD1 (5 bases). The germline V and J ends were trimmed by 0 bases and 4 bases, with 9 bases remaining between them. The CDR3 loop spans 14 amino acids. Germline loops: CDR1 SGHRS, CDR2 YFSETQ. The full variable domain, in which reference TRBV5-1 and TRBJ2-3 provide the parts outside the CDR3, is KAGVTQTPRYLIKTRGQQVTLSCSPISGHRSVSWYQQTPGQGLQFLFEYFSETQRNKGNFPGRFSGRQFSNSRSEMNVSTLELGDSALYLCASSLAQGADTQYFGPGTRLTVL.

V usage is TRBV28 and J usage is TRBJ2-7; a weak D match, TRBD1 (6 bases). CDR1 MDHEN and CDR2 SYDVKM come from the germline V gene. V was shortened by 7 bases and J by 10 bases, with 20 bases between the two germline ends. This CDR3 contains 13 residues. The CDR3 spells CASIFPQGPDQYF. The CDR3 bases are TGTGCCAGCATTTTCCCGCAGGGGCCCGATCAGTACTTC. Full variable domain (rest looked up from reference TRBV28 and TRBJ2-7): DVKVTQSSRYLVKRTGEKVFLECVQDMDHENMFWYRQDPGLGLRLIYFSYDVKMKEKGDIPEGYSVSREKKERFSLILESASTNQTSMYLCASIFPQGPDQYFGPGTRLTVT.

As to this clonotype: Given a far larger clone just one base away, this is likely a sequencing read error. This chain uses TRBV20-1 with TRBJ2-7, with TRBD1 as a possible D gene (6 bases). Trimming took off 6 bases at V and 7 bases at J, with 19 bases between the two ends. The germline CDR1 and CDR2 sequences are DFQATT and SNEGSKA (reference sequence). The CDR3 has 13 residues. CDR3 protein: CSAQSTGFDEQYF. The CDR3 nucleotides are TGCAGTGCCCAAAGTACAGGGTTCGATGAGCAGTACTTC.

This clonotype was seen repeatedly, ten times or more. The chain has TRBV11-1 and TRBJ2-5; the D gene could be TRBD1 or TRBD2 (7 bases each). CDR1 SGHAT and CDR2 FQDESV come from the germline V gene (reference sequence). Deletions cut 5 bases from V and 5 bases from J, with 18 bases between. The CDR3 contains 15 residues. CDR3 DNA: TGTGCCAGCAGCGCAGAACAGGGGAGGGGGGAGACCCAGTACTTC. Its translation is CASSAEQGRGETQYF.

CDR3 DNA sequence: TGCAGTGCCGCCTGGTCGGGGACCGGGAGCTCTTATGGCTACACCTTC. Translated: CSAAWSGTGSSYGYTF. The chain employs TRBV20-1 and TRBJ1-2; possibly TRBD1 for D (5 bases). The CDR3 length is 16 residues. Between the trimmed V and J ends, which lost 6 bases and 5 bases, there was a span of 25 bases. CDR1 and CDR2 (germline): DFQATT, SNEGSKA (reference sequence).

This clonotype was counted many times. The CDR3 here is CSARDWAVVQETQYF. Written as DNA, the CDR3 is TGCAGTGCTAGAGATTGGGCAGTAGTCCAAGAGACCCAGTACTTC. The V and J genes are TRBV20-1 and TRBJ2-5; D gene ambiguous. CDR1 is DFQATT, CDR2 SNEGSKA, per germline (reference sequence). The CDR3 runs 15 residues. V shed 0 bases and J shed 1 base, with 12 bases lying between them.

This clonotype is medium-sized. The chain carries TRBV24-1 and TRBJ2-3; TRBD2 agrees at 11 bases. From germline, CDR1 is KGHDR and CDR2 SFDVKD. J gave up 6 bases and V 3 bases, and 10 bases lay outside the gene matches. The CDR3 spans 17 residues. This CDR3 reads CATSDENLAGGLDTQYF. CDR3 bases: TGTGCCACCAGTGATGAGAACCTAGCGGGGGGCCTCGATACGCAGTATTTT.

This clonotype was observed at least ten times. The J gene is TRBJ1-1, the V gene TRBV12-3 or TRBV12-4; D is ambiguous. CDR3 length: 13 residues. V lost 3 bases to trimming and J lost 1 base, with 6 bases between them. The CDR3 DNA is TGTGCCAGCAGTTTGGCCGGGAACACTGAAGCTTTCTTT. Translating gives CASSLAGNTEAFF.

The chain carries TRBV6-5 and TRBJ1-1, with no clear D. The CDR3 loop spans 12 amino acids. Germline V gives CDR1 MNHEY, CDR2 SVGAGI. V was clipped by 1 base and J by 8 bases, with 8 bases between them. The CDR3 reads CASSYLRGEAFF. CDR3 nucleotides: TGTGCCAGCAGTTACTTGAGAGGGGAAGCTTTCTTT.

The sample holds one count of this clonotype. A far larger clone is just one base off, so this is likely a read error. The chain recombines TRBV6-2 or TRBV6-3 with TRBJ2-1; D not resolved. V lost 5 bases and J 9 bases, leaving 11 bases between the germline ends. Looked up from germline, CDR1 is MNHEY and CDR2 is SVGEGT. This CDR3 is 12 amino acids long. Here the CDR3 DNA reads TGTGCCAGCAGTGACCAGTTCATTGAGCAGTTCTTC. It translates to CASSDQFIEQFF.

This clonotype was detected many times. An end of the junction does not agree with germline; a read error may underlie this. This chain uses TRBV12-3 or TRBV12-4 with TRBJ1-6, with 7 bases lining up with TRBD1. The CDR3 runs to 14 residues. CDR3 in DNA: TGTGCCAGCAGCCGACAGGGCCGAGATTCATCCCTCCACTTT. Translating it yields CASSRQGRDSSLHF.

This clonotype occurred many times. The rearrangement links TRBV20-1 to TRBJ1-4; no reliable D call. This CDR3 is 15 amino acids long. The germline V and J ends were trimmed by 1 base and 7 bases, with 16 bases remaining between them. In germline, CDR1 is DFQATT, CDR2 SNEGSKA (reference sequence). The DNA of the CDR3 is TGCAGTGCTAGAGGGTTGAGGGTTAGCCCTGAAAAACTGTTTTTT. It translates to CSARGLRVSPEKLFF.

In this sample, this clonotype turned up a few times. The chain has TRBV6-2 or TRBV6-3 and TRBJ2-7; the match to TRBD1 covers 7 bases. The CDR3 runs 15 residues. The germline V gene has CDR1 MNHEY and CDR2 SVGEGT. J gave up 3 bases and V 6 bases, and 11 bases lay outside the gene matches. The chain's CDR3 is CASRLKGGPNYEQYF. In nucleotides, the CDR3 is TGTGCCAGCAGACTGAAAGGGGGCCCGAACTACGAGCAGTACTTC.

By proportion, this clonotype is medium-sized. The chain uses TRBV28 and TRBJ2-7; 7 bases fit TRBD2. The CDR3 spans 12 residues. V dropped 8 bases and J dropped 2; count of bases not matched to a gene: 3. Germline values: CDR1 MDHEN, CDR2 SYDVKM. The CDR3 sequence is CASQAGTYEQYF. CDR3 DNA: TGTGCCAGCCAAGCGGGAACCTACGAGCAGTACTTC.

This clonotype has at least ten counts. DNA of the CDR3: TGTGCCAGCAGCCCCACTAGTAGCGGATCCTACGAGCAGTACTTC. Amino acids: CASSPTSSGSYEQYF. The rearrangement joins TRBV4-2 to TRBJ2-7; a possible D gene is TRBD2 (6 bases). This CDR3 is 15 amino acids long. V was clipped by 4 bases and J by 1 base, with 14 bases between them. Germline values: CDR1 LGHNA, CDR2 YNFKEQ.

With regard to this clonotype: Because the CDR3 is missing its conserved closing phenylalanine or tryptophan, this is likely a read error. The chain carries TRBV19 and TRBJ1-6, with 8 positions matching TRBD1. This CDR3 has 15 amino acids. Germline loops: CDR1 LNHDA, CDR2 SQIVND (reference sequence). J lost 7 bases, V lost 6 bases, and 8 bases had no gene match. CDR3 in amino acids: CASRAKRDRNSPLHL. CDR3 bases: TGTGCCAGTAGAGCAAAACGGGACAGGAATTCACCCCTCCACCTT.

Points on this clonotype: This may arise from a read error, as a much more abundant clone is one base away. This sequence joins TRBV6-1 and TRBJ1-5; D perhaps matches TRBD1 (5 bases). Deletions cut 6 bases from V and 1 base from J, with 19 bases between. Germline loops: CDR1 MNHNS, CDR2 SASEGT. The CDR3 consists of 17 residues. The CDR3 region is CASRSRVGWGSNQPQHF. As DNA, the CDR3 is TGTGCCAGCAGATCGCGGGTGGGGTGGGGGAGCAATCAGCCCCAGCATTTT.

The chain employs TRBV20-1 and TRBJ2-7; 8 bases fit TRBD1. Per the germline V gene, CDR1 is DFQATT and CDR2 is SNEGSKA (reference sequence). The CDR3 loop spans 14 amino acids. The V gene end was trimmed by 5 bases and the J gene end by 3 bases; junction bases not matched to a gene: 9. The CDR3 loop reads CSAGGQGRGYEQYF. CDR3 nucleotide sequence: TGCAGTGCTGGCGGACAGGGTAGGGGCTACGAGCAGTACTTC.

The chain has TRBV28 and TRBJ1-2, with no clear D. Germline CDR1 is MDHEN and CDR2 is SYDVKM. V lost 5 bases and J 5 bases, leaving 9 bases between the germline ends. CDR3 length: 12 amino acids. CDR3 residues: CASSGLGYGYTF. DNA of the CDR3: TGTGCCAGCAGTGGATTGGGGTATGGCTACACCTTC.

This clonotype was seen repeatedly, ten times or more. Germline is not matched at one junction end, which may reflect a read error. The rearrangement uses TRBV2 and TRBJ2-7; D perhaps matches TRBD2 (5 bases). CDR1 and CDR2 (germline): SNHLY, FYNNEI. This CDR3 is 15 amino acids long. CDR3: CASVVSGLLSYEQYF. Here the CDR3 DNA reads TGTGCCAGCGTGGTCAGCGGCCTCTTATCTTACGAACAGTACTTC.